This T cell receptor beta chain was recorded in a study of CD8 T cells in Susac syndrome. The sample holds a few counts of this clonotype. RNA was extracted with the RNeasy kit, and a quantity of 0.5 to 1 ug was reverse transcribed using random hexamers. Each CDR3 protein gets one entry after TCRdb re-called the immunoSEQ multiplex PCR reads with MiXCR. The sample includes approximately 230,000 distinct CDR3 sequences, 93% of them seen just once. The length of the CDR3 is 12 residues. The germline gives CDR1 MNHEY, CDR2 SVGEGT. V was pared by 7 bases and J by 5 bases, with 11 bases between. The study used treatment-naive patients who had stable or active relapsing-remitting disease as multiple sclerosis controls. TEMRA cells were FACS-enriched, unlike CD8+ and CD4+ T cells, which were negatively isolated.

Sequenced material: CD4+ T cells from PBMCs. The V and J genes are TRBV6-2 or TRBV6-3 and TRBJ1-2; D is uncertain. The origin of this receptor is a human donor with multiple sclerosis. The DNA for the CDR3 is TGTGCCAGCACGGGCAGAGGGTATGGCTACACCTTC. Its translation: CASTGRGYGYTF.